A selection of T cell receptor beta chains follows, all from one sample in a study of T cell responses to AZD1222 COVID-19 vaccine. The data were produced by immunoSEQ multiplex PCR, yet TCRdb's version contains in-frame clones alone and is incomplete. The table includes some 150,000 clones, 92% detected once. Sequences were derived from peripheral blood, sampled on day 0 of MenACWY control vaccination. Receptors originate from an adult in good health. Both conserved end residues are part of each CDR3. D genes are given only for firm matches. Expanded clones are given a class, and other clones once, few, many or no size at all.

V	D	J	size	CDR3	DNA
TRBV4-3	TRBD2	TRBJ2-5	-	CASSQGVAGGGGEETQYF	TGCGCCAGCAGCCAAGGCGTAGCGGGAGGGGGAGGGGAAGAGACCCAGTACTTC
TRBV19	-	TRBJ2-7	once	CASKTGLSSYEQYF	TGTGCCAGTAAAACGGGACTGAGCTCCTACGAGCAGTACTTC
TRBV5-4	-	TRBJ1-2	-	CASSTERRGDYGYTF	TGTGCCAGCAGCACCGAAAGAAGGGGAGACTATGGCTACACCTTC
TRBV23-1	TRBD2	TRBJ2-5	-	CASAKSGGETQYF	TGCGCCAGTGCCAAGTCGGGGGGTGAGACCCAGTACTTC
TRBV7-6	TRBD2	TRBJ2-1	-	CASSLTSGSYSYNEQFF	TGTGCCAGCAGCTTAACTAGCGGGAGTTATTCCTACAATGAGCAGTTCTTC
TRBV6-5	TRBD2	TRBJ2-1	-	CASSPEVAGAYEQFF	TGTGCCAGCAGCCCCGAGGTAGCGGGAGCCTATGAGCAGTTCTTC
TRBV6-1	-	TRBJ1-5	-	CASSEAGGSNQPQHF	TGTGCCAGCAGTGAAGCTGGGGGCAGCAATCAGCCCCAGCATTTT
TRBV27	-	TRBJ1-6	few	CASSLSEGYSPLHF	TGTGCCAGCAGTTTATCAGAGGGATATTCACCCCTCCACTTT
TRBV19	TRBD1	TRBJ2-4	-	CASSIRHRDSHRNIQYF	TGTGCCAGTAGTATCCGCCACCGGGACAGTCATCGAAACATTCAGTACTTC
TRBV30	-	TRBJ1-1	-	CAWQAGPLIDTEAFF	TGTGCCTGGCAGGCGGGCCCCCTTATCGACACTGAAGCTTTCTTT
TRBV25-1	-	TRBJ1-1	-	CASLWNTEAFF	TGTGCCAGCTTGTGGAACACTGAAGCTTTCTTT
TRBV30	-	TRBJ1-4	-	CAWASRGAEKLFF	TGTGCCTGGGCTTCACGGGGGGCTGAAAAACTGTTTTTT
TRBV6-5	-	TRBJ1-2	-	CASSSRPSGEYGYTF	TGTGCCAGCAGTAGCCGACCTTCGGGGGAATATGGCTACACCTTC
TRBV27	TRBD1	TRBJ1-1	-	CASSLSRGLGVNTEAFF	TGTGCCAGCAGTTTATCGAGGGGGCTAGGGGTGAACACTGAAGCTTTCTTT
TRBV28	-	TRBJ1-2	-	CASSLLVGDYGYTF	TGTGCCAGCAGTTTGCTGGTTGGCGACTATGGCTACACCTTC
TRBV21-1	-	TRBJ2-7	-	CASSSRRGTVPSYEQYF	TGTGCCAGCAGCTCCCGGCGGGGGACAGTCCCCTCCTACGAGCAGTACTTC
TRBV7-6	TRBD2	TRBJ2-1	-	CASSPGGLAGVVFEQFF	TGTGCCAGCAGCCCCGGGGGACTAGCGGGAGTTGTCTTCGAGCAGTTCTTC
TRBV9	-	TRBJ1-1	-	CASSVVHPASSEAFF	TGTGCCAGCAGCGTAGTCCACCCCGCTAGCTCTGAAGCTTTCTTT
TRBV28	TRBD1	TRBJ1-3	few	CASSSDRAGNTIYF	TGTGCCAGCAGTTCCGACAGGGCTGGAAACACCATATATTTT
TRBV30	-	TRBJ1-5	-	CAWSIGHGNQPQHF	TGTGCCTGGAGTATAGGGCACGGGAATCAGCCCCAGCATTTT
TRBV13	TRBD1	TRBJ1-1	-	CASRLTGITEAFF	TGTGCCAGCAGGCTGACAGGGATCACTGAAGCTTTCTTT
TRBV2	-	TRBJ1-4	-	CASSVSQGEKLFF	TGTGCCAGCAGTGTTAGCCAGGGGGAAAAACTGTTTTTT
TRBV18	-	TRBJ1-2	-	CASSYEYGYTF	TGTGCCAGCTCTTACGAATATGGCTACACCTTC
TRBV30	-	TRBJ1-2	-	CAWSMGGDVGYTF	TGTGCCTGGTCAATGGGTGGGGACGTCGGCTACACCTTC
TRBV11-3	TRBD1	TRBJ1-6	-	CASSLGQGISPLHF	TGTGCCAGCAGCTTGGGACAGGGTATTTCACCCCTCCACTTT
TRBV12-5	TRBD1	TRBJ1-1	-	CASGLVQGATASHPGRDVAGTAFF	TGTGCTAGTGGTTTGGTACAGGGGGCCACCGCCTCTCACCCGGGGAGGGACGTCGCCGGGACAGCTTTCTTT
TRBV19	-	TRBJ2-7	-	CASSWAESSYEQYF	TGTGCCAGTAGTTGGGCAGAATCCTCCTACGAGCAGTACTTC
TRBV9	-	TRBJ1-6	-	CASSATGTAASPLHF	TGTGCCAGCAGCGCAACCGGGACTGCGGCTTCACCCCTCCACTTT
TRBV5-1	TRBD1	TRBJ1-3	-	CASSFRGQWGNTIYF	TGCGCCAGCAGCTTCAGGGGGCAGTGGGGAAACACCATATATTTT
TRBV5-1	TRBD1	TRBJ1-1	-	CASSLTGANTEAFF	TGCGCCAGCAGCTTGACAGGGGCTAACACTGAAGCTTTCTTT
TRBV5-6	-	TRBJ1-2	-	CASRDAGRGYTF	TGTGCCAGCAGAGACGCAGGTCGGGGCTACACCTTC
TRBV19	-	TRBJ1-4	-	CASKTLGNEKLFF	TGTGCCAGTAAGACGCTGGGTAATGAAAAACTGTTTTTT
TRBV28	TRBD2	TRBJ2-1	-	CASSSRTSGRAAEQFF	TGTGCCAGCAGTTCCAGGACTAGCGGGAGGGCCGCTGAGCAGTTCTTC
TRBV11-3	-	TRBJ2-1	-	CASSLALGLYNEQFF	TGTGCCAGCAGCTTAGCCCTGGGGCTGTACAATGAGCAGTTCTTC
TRBV6-6	-	TRBJ1-1	-	CATFPRVSDTEAFF	TGTGCCACTTTTCCCAGGGTTTCGGACACTGAAGCTTTCTTT
TRBV7-9	-	TRBJ2-5	-	CASSLSRPEETQYF	TGTGCCAGCAGCCTCAGCAGGCCCGAGGAGACCCAGTACTTC
TRBV7-9	TRBD2	TRBJ2-1	-	CASSFELAANEQFF	TGTGCCAGCAGCTTCGAGCTAGCGGCAAATGAGCAGTTCTTC
TRBV27	-	TRBJ1-6	-	CASSLEDGGSPLHF	TGTGCCAGCAGTTTGGAGGACGGGGGTTCACCCCTCCACTTT
TRBV3-1/TRBV3-2	-	TRBJ1-1	-	CASSQEGGTTEAFF	TGTGCCAGCAGCCAAGAGGGGGGTACCACTGAAGCTTTCTTT
TRBV29-1	TRBD2	TRBJ2-1	-	CSVEAGGLAAYNEQFF	TGCAGCGTTGAAGCGGGCGGACTAGCGGCCTACAATGAGCAGTTCTTC
TRBV29-1	-	TRBJ2-5	-	CSVEGRQQETQYF	TGCAGCGTTGAGGGGCGGCAACAAGAGACCCAGTACTTC
TRBV23-1	-	TRBJ1-1	-	CASSQSWAFF	TGCGCCAGCAGTCAATCGTGGGCTTTCTTT